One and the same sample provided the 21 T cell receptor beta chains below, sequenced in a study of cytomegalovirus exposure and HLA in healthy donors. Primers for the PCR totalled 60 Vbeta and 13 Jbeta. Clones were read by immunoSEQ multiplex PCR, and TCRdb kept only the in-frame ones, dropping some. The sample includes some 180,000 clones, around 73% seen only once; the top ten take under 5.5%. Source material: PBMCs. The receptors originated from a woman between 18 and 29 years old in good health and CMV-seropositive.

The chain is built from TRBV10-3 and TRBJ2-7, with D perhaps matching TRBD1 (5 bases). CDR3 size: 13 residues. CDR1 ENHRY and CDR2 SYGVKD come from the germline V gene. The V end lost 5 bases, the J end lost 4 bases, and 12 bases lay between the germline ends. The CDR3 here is CAISNLQGYEQYF. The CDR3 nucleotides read TGTGCCATCAGTAACCTTCAGGGATACGAGCAGTACTTC.

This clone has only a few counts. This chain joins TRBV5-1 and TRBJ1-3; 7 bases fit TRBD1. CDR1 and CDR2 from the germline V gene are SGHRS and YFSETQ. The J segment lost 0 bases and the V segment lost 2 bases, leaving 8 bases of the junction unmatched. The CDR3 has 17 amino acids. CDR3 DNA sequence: TGCGCCAGCAGCTTTAGGACAGGAGGAGACTCTGGAAACACCATATATTTT. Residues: CASSFRTGGDSGNTIYF.

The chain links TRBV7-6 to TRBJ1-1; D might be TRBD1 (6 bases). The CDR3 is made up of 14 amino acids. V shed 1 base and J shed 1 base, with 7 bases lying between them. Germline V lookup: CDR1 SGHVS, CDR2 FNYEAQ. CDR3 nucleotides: TGTGCCAGCAGCTTAGGGGGACAGAACACTGAAGCTTTCTTT. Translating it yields CASSLGGQNTEAFF.

Here the CDR3 DNA reads TGCGCCAGCAGCTTGGGGCTAGCGGGGGGACCCTACAATGAGCAGTTCTTC. It is translated as CASSLGLAGGPYNEQFF. This chain joins TRBV5-1 and TRBJ2-1; 11 bases fit TRBD2. The germline V gene encodes CDR1 SGHRS and CDR2 YFSETQ. J lost 2 bases, V lost 0 bases, and 4 bases had no gene match. The CDR3 extends over 17 amino acids.

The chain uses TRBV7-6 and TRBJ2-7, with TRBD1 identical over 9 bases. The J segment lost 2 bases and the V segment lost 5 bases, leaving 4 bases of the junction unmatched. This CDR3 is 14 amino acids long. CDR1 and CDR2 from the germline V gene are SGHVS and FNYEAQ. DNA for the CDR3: TGTGCCAGCAGCCAGGACAGGGGCCCCTACGAGCAGTACTTC. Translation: CASSQDRGPYEQYF. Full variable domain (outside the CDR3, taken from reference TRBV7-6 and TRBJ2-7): GAGVSQSPRYKVTKRGQDVALRCDPISGHVSLYWYRQALGQGPEFLTYFNYEAQQDKSGLPNDRFSAERPEGSISTLTIQRTEQRDSAMYRCASSQDRGPYEQYFGPGTRLTVT.

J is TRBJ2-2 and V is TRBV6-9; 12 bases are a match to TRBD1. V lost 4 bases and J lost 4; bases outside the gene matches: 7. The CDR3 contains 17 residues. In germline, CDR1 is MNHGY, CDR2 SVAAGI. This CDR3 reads CASSWDRGLSLTGELFF. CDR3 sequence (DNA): TGTGCCAGCAGTTGGGACAGGGGGCTTTCGCTCACCGGGGAGCTGTTTTTT.

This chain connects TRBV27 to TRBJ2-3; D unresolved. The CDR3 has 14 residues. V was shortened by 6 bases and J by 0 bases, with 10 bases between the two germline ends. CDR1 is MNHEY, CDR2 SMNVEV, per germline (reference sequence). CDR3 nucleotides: TGTGCCAGCAGCTACTCCCTTAGCACAGATACGCAGTATTTT. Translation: CASSYSLSTDTQYF.

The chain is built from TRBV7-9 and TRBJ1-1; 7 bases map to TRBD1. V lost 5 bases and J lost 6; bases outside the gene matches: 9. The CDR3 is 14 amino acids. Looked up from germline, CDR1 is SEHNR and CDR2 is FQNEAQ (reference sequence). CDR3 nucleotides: TGTGCCAGCAGCGCCGAGACAGGGCAACCTGAAGCTTTCTTT. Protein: CASSAETGQPEAFF.

CDR3 coding DNA: TGTGCCAGTAGTATCTTCGGGACAGGGGTGACTGAAGCTTTCTTT. Its translation is CASSIFGTGVTEAFF. The chain recombines TRBV19 with TRBJ1-1; 10 bases map to TRBD1. The CDR3 extends over 15 amino acids. Unmatched junction bases numbered 6, after V lost 3 bases and J lost 5 bases. The germline V gene has CDR1 LNHDA and CDR2 SQIVND (reference sequence).

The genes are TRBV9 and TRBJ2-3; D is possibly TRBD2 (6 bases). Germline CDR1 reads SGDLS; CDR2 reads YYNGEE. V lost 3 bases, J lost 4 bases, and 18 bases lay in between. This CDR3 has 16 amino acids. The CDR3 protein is CASSETSVRGADTQYF. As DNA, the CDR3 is TGTGCCAGCAGCGAGACTAGTGTTCGGGGTGCAGATACGCAGTATTTT.

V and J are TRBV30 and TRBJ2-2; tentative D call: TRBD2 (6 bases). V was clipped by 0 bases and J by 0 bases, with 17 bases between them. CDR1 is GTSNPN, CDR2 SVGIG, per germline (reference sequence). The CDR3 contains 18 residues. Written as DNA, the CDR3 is TGTGCCTGGAGTGTACGGGGGACGGTTTTCGCGAACACCGGGGAGCTGTTTTTT. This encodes CAWSVRGTVFANTGELFF.

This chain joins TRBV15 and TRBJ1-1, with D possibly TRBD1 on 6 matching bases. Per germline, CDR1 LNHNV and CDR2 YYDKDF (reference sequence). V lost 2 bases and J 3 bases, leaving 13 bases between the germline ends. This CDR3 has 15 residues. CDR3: CATSRPGQLDTEAFF. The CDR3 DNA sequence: TGTGCCACCAGCAGACCCGGACAGTTAGACACTGAAGCTTTCTTT.

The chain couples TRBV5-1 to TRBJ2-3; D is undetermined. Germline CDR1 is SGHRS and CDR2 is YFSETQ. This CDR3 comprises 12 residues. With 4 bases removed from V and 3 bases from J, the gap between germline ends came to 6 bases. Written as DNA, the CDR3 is TGCGCCAGCAGCCTAATGACAGATACGCAGTATTTT. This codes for CASSLMTDTQYF.

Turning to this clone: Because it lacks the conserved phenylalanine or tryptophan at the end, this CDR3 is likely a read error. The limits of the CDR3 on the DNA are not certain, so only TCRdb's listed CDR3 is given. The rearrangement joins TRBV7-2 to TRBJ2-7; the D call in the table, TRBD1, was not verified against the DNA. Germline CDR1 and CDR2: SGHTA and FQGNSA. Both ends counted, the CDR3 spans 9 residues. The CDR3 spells CASSLVGAE.

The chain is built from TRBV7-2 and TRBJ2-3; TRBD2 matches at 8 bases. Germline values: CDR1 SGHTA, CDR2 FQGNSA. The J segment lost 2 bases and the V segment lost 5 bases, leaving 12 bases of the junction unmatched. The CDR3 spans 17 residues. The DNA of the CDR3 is TGTGCCAGCAGCCTCGGGACTAGGAGTACCCACACAGATACGCAGTATTTT. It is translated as CASSLGTRSTHTDTQYF. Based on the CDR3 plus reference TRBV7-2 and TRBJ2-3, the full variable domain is GAGVSQSPSNKVTEKGKDVELRCDPISGHTALYWYRQSLGQGLEFLIYFQGNSAPDKSGLPSDRFSAERTGGSVSTLTIQRTQQEDSAVYLCASSLGTRSTHTDTQYFGPGTRLTVL.

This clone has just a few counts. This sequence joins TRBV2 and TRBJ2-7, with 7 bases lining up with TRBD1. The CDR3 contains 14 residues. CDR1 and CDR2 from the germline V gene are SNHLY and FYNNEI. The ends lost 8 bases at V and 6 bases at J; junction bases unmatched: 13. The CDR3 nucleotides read TGTGCCAGCGGAACAGGGGTAGAGGTGGGCGAGCAGTACTTC. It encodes CASGTGVEVGEQYF. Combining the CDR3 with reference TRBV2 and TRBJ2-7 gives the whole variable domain EPEVTQTPSHQVTQMGQEVILRCVPISNHLYFYWYRQILGQKVEFLVSFYNNEISEKSEIFDDQFSVERPDGSNFTLKIRSTKLEDSAMYFCASGTGVEVGEQYFGPGTRLTVT.

The CDR3 region has the DNA TGCAGCGTTGTGGGACAGGGAAAGGACTACGAGCAGTACTTC. It specifies CSVVGQGKDYEQYF. The chain employs TRBV29-1 and TRBJ2-7, with TRBD1 identical over 9 bases. Germline lookup yields CDR1 SQVTM and CDR2 ANQGSEA. CDR3 length: 14 residues. Trimming took 4 bases from V and 3 from J; bases not matched to a gene: 7.

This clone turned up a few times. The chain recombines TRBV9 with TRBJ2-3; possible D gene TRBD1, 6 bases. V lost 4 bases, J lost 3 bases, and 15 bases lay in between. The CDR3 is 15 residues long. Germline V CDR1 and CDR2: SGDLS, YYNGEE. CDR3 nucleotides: TGTGCCAGCAGCTGGTCTGGGGGCGGGACAGATACGCAGTATTTT. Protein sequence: CASSWSGGGTDTQYF.

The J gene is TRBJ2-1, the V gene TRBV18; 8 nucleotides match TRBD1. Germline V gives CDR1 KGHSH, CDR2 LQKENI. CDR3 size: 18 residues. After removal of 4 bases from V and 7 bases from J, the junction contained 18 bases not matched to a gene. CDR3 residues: CASSLYSSYGTGSNEQFF. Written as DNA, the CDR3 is TGTGCCAGCTCACTTTACAGCAGTTATGGGACAGGTTCTAATGAGCAGTTCTTC. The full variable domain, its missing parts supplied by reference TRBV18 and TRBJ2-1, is NAGVMQNPRHLVRRRGQEARLRCSPMKGHSHVYWYRQLPEEGLKFMVYLQKENIIDESGMPKERFSAEFPKEGPSILRIQQVVRGDSAAYFCASSLYSSYGTGSNEQFFGPGTRLTVL.

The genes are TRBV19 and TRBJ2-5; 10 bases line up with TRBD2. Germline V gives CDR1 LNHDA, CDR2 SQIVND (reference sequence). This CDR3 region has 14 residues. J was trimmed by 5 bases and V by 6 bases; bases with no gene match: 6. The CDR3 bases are TGTGCCAGTAGAAGAGAACTAGCGGGGGAGACCCAGTACTTC. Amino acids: CASRRELAGETQYF.

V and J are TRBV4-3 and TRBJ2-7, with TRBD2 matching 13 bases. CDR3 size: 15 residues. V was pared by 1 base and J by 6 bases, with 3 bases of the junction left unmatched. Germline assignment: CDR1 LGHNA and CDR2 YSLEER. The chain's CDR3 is CASSQALAGGREQYF. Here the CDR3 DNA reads TGCGCCAGCAGCCAAGCACTAGCGGGGGGGCGCGAGCAGTACTTC.